This TCR beta chain was captured in a study of CD8 T cells in ankylosing spondylitis. This clonotype was observed at least ten times. Its antigen is as yet unknown. Possible read error: a much larger clone is one base away. V was clipped by 3 bases and J by 0 bases; unmatched bases: 1. The germline CDR1 and CDR2 sequences are SGHRS and YFSETQ. There are 14 residues in the CDR3. TCRdb reanalysed the 5' RACE reads using MiXCR and keeps one entry per CDR3 protein. The sample carries hundreds of thousands of distinct CDR3 sequences, approximately 12% recorded once. Notes on the study in general: Characteristic, it appeared, of ankylosing spondylitis blood was a TCR beta motif of eight highly homologous variants.

The sample consisted of blood, either unsorted or a sorted T cell fraction (not recorded which). The sequence was obtained from a male donor with ankylosing spondylitis. V usage is TRBV5-1 and J usage is TRBJ2-3; 7 nucleotides align to TRBD1. The CDR3 DNA is TGCGCCAGCAGCTGGGGACAGAGCACAGATACGCAGTATTTT. This encodes CASSWGQSTDTQYF.